A single sample gave rise to the 2 T cell receptor beta chains below, sequenced in a study of blood T cells in healthy people across ages. Sample-barcoded 5' priming and a J-beta primer mix drove a second PCR of roughly 6 to 12 cycles. MiXCR, run by TCRdb on the 5' RACE reads, gives a single entry per CDR3 protein. The table shows 1.5 million to 2 million distinct CDR3 sequences, with 28% occurring only once. The sample consisted of blood. These receptors came from a woman in her twenties or thirties in good health.

The gene calls are TRBV7-8 and TRBJ1-3; D is undetermined. Germline V lookup: CDR1 SGHVS, CDR2 FQNEAQ. The CDR3 has 17 amino acids. V lost 1 base to trimming and J lost 0 bases, with 13 bases between them. The CDR3, as DNA: TGTGCCAGCAGCTTAGTCTCAGCAGGTTTCTCTGGAAACACCATATATTTT. Amino acids: CASSLVSAGFSGNTIYF.

This clonotype came up a few times. The CDR3, as DNA: TGTGCCAGCAGCTTGAGCGGGACTAGCGGTAACACCGGGGAGCTGTTTTTT. This gives the protein CASSLSGTSGNTGELFF. The chain is built from TRBV7-9 and TRBJ2-2; 11 bases agree with TRBD2. V lost 3 bases to trimming and J lost 2 bases; unmatched junction nucleotides: 5. Germline CDR1 SEHNR, CDR2 FQNEAQ (reference sequence). The CDR3 is 17 amino acids. Full variable domain (remainder filled in from reference TRBV7-9 and TRBJ2-2): DTGVSQNPRHKITKRGQNVTFRCDPISEHNRLYWYRQTLGQGPEFLTYFQNEAQLEKSRLLSDRFSAERPKGSFSTLEIQRTEQGDSAMYLCASSLSGTSGNTGELFFGEGSRLTVL.